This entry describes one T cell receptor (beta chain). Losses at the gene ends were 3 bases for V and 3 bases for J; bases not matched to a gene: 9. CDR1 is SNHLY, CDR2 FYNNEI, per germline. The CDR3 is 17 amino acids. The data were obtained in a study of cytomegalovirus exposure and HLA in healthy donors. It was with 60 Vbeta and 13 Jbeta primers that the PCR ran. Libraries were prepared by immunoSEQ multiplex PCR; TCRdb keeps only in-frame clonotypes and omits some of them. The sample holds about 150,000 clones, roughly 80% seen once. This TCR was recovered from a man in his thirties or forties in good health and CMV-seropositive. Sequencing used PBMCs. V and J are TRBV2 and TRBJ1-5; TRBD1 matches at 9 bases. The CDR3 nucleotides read TGTGCCAGCAGTGAGAGGTCCGGGACAGGGATCAATCAGCCCCAGCATTTT. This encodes CASSERSGTGINQPQHF.